The rows below give T cell receptor beta chains drawn from one sample of a study of OX40 agonist ivuxolimab in advanced cancers. TCRdb keeps only in-frame clones here, not all; method: immunoSEQ multiplex PCR. Here the sample spans roughly 90,000 clones, about nine tenths being singletons. This sample comprised CD4+ or CD8+ T cells sorted from blood, obtained in a trial of the OX40 agonist ivuxolimab. The receptor set was obtained from an adult with an advanced solid tumor such as melanoma, head and neck, liver or kidney cancer. The CDR3 runs from the conserved cysteine through the conserved F or W. The order of the fields is D gene, clone size, V gene, J gene, CDR3 DNA, CDR3 protein. D genes are given only for firm matches. The size field is filled for only some rows; it gives once, few, many or a size class.

>.|.|TRBV27|TRBJ1-1
TGTGCCAGCAGTAAGTGGGAGGGAAACACTGAAGCTTTCTTT
CASSKWEGNTEAFF
>TRBD2|.|TRBV6-6|TRBJ2-2
TGTGCCAGCAGTTACGCGGGGGTTACCGGGGAGCTGTTTTTT
CASSYAGVTGELFF
>.|.|TRBV5-1|TRBJ1-5
TGCGCCAGCAGCTTGACAGGGACAAGTCAGCCCCAGCATTTT
CASSLTGTSQPQHF
>TRBD1|once|TRBV19|TRBJ1-5
TGTGCCAGCTCGGGACAGGGATCCTATAGCAATCAGCCCCAGCATTTT
CASSGQGSYSNQPQHF
>TRBD2|.|TRBV5-4|TRBJ2-1
TGTGCCAGCAGCTCTGGTGCTAGCGGGAGGCAATACAATGAGCAGTTCTTC
CASSSGASGRQYNEQFF
>.|.|TRBV5-1|TRBJ2-1
TGCGCCAGCAGCCTCTCGGGACCCGGTGAGCAGTTCTTC
CASSLSGPGEQFF
>TRBD2|.|TRBV7-3|TRBJ2-3
TGTGCCAGCAGCTTGAGCGGGAGTCGGAAGTATTTT
CASSLSGSRKYF
>.|.|TRBV5-6|TRBJ2-6
TGTGCCAGCAGCTTTACAGGGTTAGGGGCCAACGTCCTGACTTTC
CASSFTGLGANVLTF
>.|.|TRBV6-1|TRBJ1-5
TGTGCCAGCAGTGAAGCCAGATGGGGTCAGCCCCAGCATTTT
CASSEARWGQPQHF
>TRBD2|.|TRBV7-2|TRBJ2-3
TGTGCCAGCAGCTCGGGACTAGTGACGCAGTATTTT
CASSSGLVTQYF
>.|.|TRBV10-3|TRBJ2-7
TGTGCCATCAGTGATCCGGCGTTCTCCTACGAGCAGTACTTC
CAISDPAFSYEQYF
>TRBD2|.|TRBV11-2|TRBJ2-5
TGTGCCAGCAGCCCCGCGGGACTAGCGGGAAGGGAGACCCAGTACTTC
CASSPAGLAGRETQYF
>.|.|TRBV4-3|TRBJ2-2
TGCGCCAGCAGCCTGACCTTTCTTAACACCGGGGAGCTGTTTTTT
CASSLTFLNTGELFF
>.|.|TRBV7-8|TRBJ1-1
TGTGCCAGCAGCCTCGGACGGGCGAACACTGAAGCTTTCTTT
CASSLGRANTEAFF
>.|.|TRBV27|TRBJ2-1
TGTGCCAGCAGTTTGGAAGGGAGAGGCCCCTACAATGAGCAGTTCTTC
CASSLEGRGPYNEQFF
>TRBD2|.|TRBV10-3|TRBJ2-7
TGTGCCATCAGTGAGTCGGTTGGGCTAGCGGGAGGTAACGAGCAGTACTTC
CAISESVGLAGGNEQYF
>.|.|TRBV6-5|TRBJ2-7
TGTGCCAGCAGTTACCGAGCGGAAAGGGCGCGGGAGCAGTACTTC
CASSYRAERAREQYF